One and the same sample provided the 24 T cell receptor beta chains below, sequenced in a study of blood T cell repertoires in COVID-19. Data came from immunoSEQ multiplex PCR; TCRdb stores just in-frame clones and leaves some out. In the table there are around 130,000 clones, about 85% of which are singletons. The material sequenced was peripheral blood. These receptors were obtained from a man aged 35 to 55 with active or convalescent COVID-19.

This clone was picked up a small number of times. The genes are TRBV7-2 and TRBJ1-1; no reliable D call. This CDR3 has 13 amino acids. Germline CDR1 and CDR2: SGHTA and FQGNSA. V was shortened by 6 bases and J by 0 bases, with 8 bases between the two germline ends. CDR3 sequence reads: CASRQSVNTEAFF. The CDR3 nucleotides read TGTGCCAGCAGACAATCAGTGAACACTGAAGCTTTCTTT.

This clone was counted only a few times. The chain carries TRBV3-1 (or the pseudogene TRBV3-2) and TRBJ2-7; TRBD2 matches at 10 bases. The V and J ends lost 5 bases and 4 bases, in that order; junction bases with no gene match: 8. The length of the CDR3 is 15 residues. The germline V gene has CDR1 LGHDT and CDR2 YNNKEL (reference sequence). The CDR3 loop reads CASSFQRGGRYEQYF. CDR3 in DNA: TGTGCCAGCAGCTTCCAGCGGGGGGGCCGGTACGAGCAGTACTTC.

The chain is built from TRBV9 and TRBJ1-1; 10 nucleotides match TRBD1. Trimming removed 4 bases from V and 5 bases from J; junction bases left unmatched: 5. The CDR3 is 14 residues long. Per germline, CDR1 SGDLS and CDR2 YYNGEE. CDR3 sequence (DNA): TGTGCCAGCAGCCCCGGACAGGGGGGAACTGAAGCTTTCTTT. Its translation is CASSPGQGGTEAFF. The whole variable domain, remainder taken from reference TRBV9 and TRBJ1-1, is DSGVTQTPKHLITATGQRVTLRCSPRSGDLSVYWYQQSLDQGLQFLIQYYNGEERAKGNILERFSAQQFPDLHSELNLSSLELGDSALYFCASSPGQGGTEAFFGQGTRLTVV.

For the CDR3, the DNA is TGTGCCAGCAGCCAAGATCCGAGCGGGGGCCCCACCGGAGCCAAAAACATTCAGTACTTC. This codes for CASSQDPSGGPTGAKNIQYF. The rearrangement uses TRBV3-1 (or the pseudogene TRBV3-2) and TRBJ2-4, with TRBD2 matching 8 bases. This CDR3 is built from 20 residues. V dropped 0 bases and J dropped 0; count of bases not matched to a gene: 13. Germline V lookup: CDR1 LGHDT, CDR2 YNNKEL (reference sequence).

The chain recombines TRBV5-1 with TRBJ1-4, with a weak D call TRBD1 (5 bases). The germline V gene has CDR1 SGHRS and CDR2 YFSETQ. Trimming stripped 4 bases from V and 1 base from J, with 14 bases between. The CDR3 length is 16 residues. DNA for the CDR3: TGCGCCAGCAGCCCGGACACGATAGGAACTAATGAAAAACTGTTTTTT. Its translation: CASSPDTIGTNEKLFF.

The chain combines TRBV10-3 with TRBJ1-2; D remains ambiguous. V lost 0 bases to trimming and J lost 0 bases, with 8 bases between them. Germline V CDR1 and CDR2: ENHRY, SYGVKD. The CDR3 contains 15 residues. CDR3 sequence reads: CAISESPGTNYGYTF. The CDR3 bases are TGTGCCATCAGTGAGTCGCCCGGGACTAACTATGGCTACACCTTC.

The chain combines TRBV9 with TRBJ2-7; tentative D call: TRBD2 (5 bases). The V end was cut by 0 bases, the J end by 2 bases, with 12 bases between. The length of the CDR3 is 15 residues. CDR1 and CDR2 (germline): SGDLS, YYNGEE. CDR3 bases: TGTGCCAGCAGCGTAGGTGGACTGTCTACCTACGAGCAGTACTTC. Encoded protein: CASSVGGLSTYEQYF.

The chain joins TRBV7-9 to TRBJ2-7; D unclear. There are 13 residues in the CDR3. Germline CDR1 SEHNR, CDR2 FQNEAQ (reference sequence). V was clipped by 10 bases and J by 2 bases, with 15 bases between them. CDR3 nucleotides: TGTGCCACCACTGCCAGTTTCGCCTACGAGCAGTACTTC. It is translated as CATTASFAYEQYF.

In the case of this clone: The sample holds other DNA sequences that translate to the same CDR3. The rearrangement links TRBV3-1 (or the pseudogene TRBV3-2) to TRBJ1-5; the D gene is possibly TRBD1 (6 bases). The ends were cut back, 4 bases at V and 0 bases at J, with 7 bases in the middle. Germline CDR1 LGHDT, CDR2 YNNKEL (reference sequence). The CDR3 has 14 residues. The CDR3 sequence: CASSRTDSNQPQHF. The CDR3 nucleotides are TGTGCCAGCAGCCGGACAGATAGCAATCAGCCCCAGCATTTT.

In its sample, this clone was seen a few times. The chain combines TRBV20-1 with TRBJ2-7; D is unresolved. Per the germline V gene, CDR1 is DFQATT and CDR2 is SNEGSKA (reference sequence). V was pared by 5 bases and J by 3 bases, with 8 bases between. This CDR3 is 11 amino acids long. CDR3 region: CSAPQDYEQYF. CDR3 sequence (DNA): TGCAGTGCTCCTCAGGACTACGAGCAGTACTTC.

The genes are TRBV5-5 and TRBJ2-7; 7 bases are a match to TRBD1. The CDR3 length is 16 residues. CDR1 and CDR2 (germline): SGHKS, YYEKEE (reference sequence). After removal of 0 bases from V and 0 bases from J, the junction contained 6 bases not matched to a gene. CDR3 DNA sequence: TGTGCCAGCAGCTTGGTTCCGGGACAGAGCTCCTACGAGCAGTACTTC. Translated, it gives CASSLVPGQSSYEQYF.

The J gene is TRBJ1-4, the V gene TRBV4-3, with 9 bases matching TRBD1. The CDR3 length is 17 residues. After removal of 0 bases from V and 7 bases from J, the junction contained 9 bases not matched to a gene. From germline, CDR1 is LGHNA and CDR2 YSLEER. DNA of the CDR3: TGCGCCAGCAGCCAAGATGGTTTAACAGGGGGCCTTGAAAAACTGTTTTTT. It yields the protein CASSQDGLTGGLEKLFF.

Of note for this clone: The same CDR3 also results from other DNA sequences found in this sample. The chain links TRBV9 to TRBJ2-5; 7 nucleotides line up with TRBD2. V gave up 0 bases and J gave up 5 bases; unmatched junction bases: 1. This CDR3 contains 13 residues. Germline V gene data show CDR1 as SGDLS and CDR2 as YYNGEE. The CDR3 is CASSVAGGETQYF. For the CDR3, the DNA is TGTGCCAGCAGCGTAGCCGGGGGGGAGACCCAGTACTTC. The full variable domain, its missing parts supplied by reference TRBV9 and TRBJ2-5, is DSGVTQTPKHLITATGQRVTLRCSPRSGDLSVYWYQQSLDQGLQFLIQYYNGEERAKGNILERFSAQQFPDLHSELNLSSLELGDSALYFCASSVAGGETQYFGPGTRLLVL.

This clone was counted between two and nine times. The chain uses TRBV7-3 and TRBJ1-6; D is uncertain. Looked up from germline, CDR1 is SGHTA and CDR2 is FQGTGA. The CDR3 contains 14 residues. Trimming pared 1 base from V and 7 bases from J, leaving 8 bases between. CDR3 sequence (DNA): TGTGCCAGCAGCTTAAGGCAGTCGAATTCACCCCTCCACTTT. This translates into CASSLRQSNSPLHF.

This clone has just a few counts. The V gene is TRBV27, the J gene TRBJ1-1; TRBD1 agrees at 10 bases. The germline gives CDR1 MNHEY, CDR2 SMNVEV (reference sequence). This CDR3 is built from 15 residues. The V gene end was trimmed by 5 bases and the J gene end by 2 bases; junction bases not matched to a gene: 5. CDR3: CASSPRTGGNTEAFF. The DNA for the CDR3 is TGTGCCAGCAGTCCCCGGACAGGGGGAAACACTGAAGCTTTCTTT.

The rearrangement joins TRBV9 to TRBJ1-1; 8 bases map to TRBD1. V gave up 7 bases and J gave up 5 bases; unmatched junction bases: 7. Per the germline V gene, CDR1 is SGDLS and CDR2 is YYNGEE. This CDR3 has 13 amino acids. The CDR3 nucleotides are TGTGCCAGCTCTAGACAGGGGTCGACTGAAGCTTTCTTT. This sequence encodes CASSRQGSTEAFF.

The V gene is TRBV5-6, the J gene TRBJ2-7; D may be TRBD2 (5 bases). The CDR3 is made up of 17 amino acids. Germline loops: CDR1 SGHDT, CDR2 YYEEEE. V lost 0 bases and J lost 2, with 18 bases in between. The CDR3 DNA reads TGTGCCAGCAGCTTGGGTGGGATGGAGCGGAGAACCTACGAGCAGTACTTC. Protein sequence: CASSLGGMERRTYEQYF.

This clone came up a few times. The J gene is TRBJ2-7, the V gene TRBV29-1; 10 nucleotides match TRBD1. CDR3 length: 14 amino acids. V shed 8 bases, J shed 3 bases, and the junction held 10 bases outside the gene matches. Germline V lookup: CDR1 SQVTM, CDR2 ANQGSEA. The CDR3 here is CSTSDRGRNYEQYF. The CDR3 DNA follows: TGCAGCACCTCTGACAGGGGGCGAAACTACGAGCAGTACTTC.

This chain joins TRBV5-5 and TRBJ1-2, with 10 bases lining up with TRBD1. Losses at the gene ends were 3 bases for V and 7 bases for J; bases not matched to a gene: 9. The length of the CDR3 is 15 residues. CDR1 and CDR2 (germline): SGHKS, YYEKEE (reference sequence). Written as DNA, the CDR3 is TGTGCCAGCAGCTCGTCGACAGGGGGCGCGGGTGGCTACACCTTC. It translates to CASSSSTGGAGGYTF.

This rearrangement joins TRBV12-3 or TRBV12-4 to TRBJ1-2, with TRBD1 matching over 10 bases. The trim removed 1 base at V and 8 bases at J, leaving 1 base unmatched. The CDR3 sequence is 13 residues long. DNA of the CDR3: TGTGCCAGCAGTTTAGGGGACAGGGGAGGCTACACCTTC. Translating gives CASSLGDRGGYTF.

This sequence joins TRBV6-6 and TRBJ2-5, with D unclear. Trimming cost V 2 bases and J 7 bases, with 17 bases left between them. Germline V gives CDR1 MNHNY, CDR2 SVGAGI (reference sequence). The CDR3 contains 15 residues. CDR3 bases: TGTGCCAGCAGTTACCCTGACACGCCCGTCGGGACCCAGTACTTC. Its protein product is CASSYPDTPVGTQYF.

The chain combines TRBV9 with TRBJ2-2; 10 positions match TRBD2. Germline lookup yields CDR1 SGDLS and CDR2 YYNGEE. V lost 4 bases, J lost 4 bases, and 10 bases stayed unmatched. This CDR3 is 17 amino acids long. The CDR3 reads CASSSGASGGLTGELFF. CDR3 bases: TGTGCCAGCAGCTCGGGGGCTAGCGGGGGCCTCACCGGGGAGCTGTTTTTT. The whole variable domain, filled in from reference TRBV9 and TRBJ2-2, reads DSGVTQTPKHLITATGQRVTLRCSPRSGDLSVYWYQQSLDQGLQFLIQYYNGEERAKGNILERFSAQQFPDLHSELNLSSLELGDSALYFCASSSGASGGLTGELFFGEGSRLTVL.

This rearrangement joins TRBV5-1 to TRBJ2-6; maybe TRBD2 (5 bases). Germline CDR1 is SGHRS and CDR2 is YFSETQ. This CDR3 spans 17 amino acids. Trimming removed 1 base from V and 0 bases from J, with 11 bases in between. CDR3 sequence reads: CASSLLGGLSGANVLTF. The CDR3 coding sequence is TGCGCCAGCAGCTTGTTAGGAGGTCTCTCTGGGGCCAACGTCCTGACTTTC.

The V call is TRBV5-6, the J call TRBJ1-5, with TRBD1 as a possible D gene (6 bases). This CDR3 region has 15 residues. Germline CDR1 SGHDT, CDR2 YYEEEE. The V end lost 1 base, the J end lost 5 bases, and 13 bases lay between the germline ends. The CDR3 reads CASSLRTAQHQPQHF. The CDR3 DNA reads TGTGCCAGCAGCTTGCGGACAGCCCAACATCAGCCCCAGCATTTT.